Listed here are 29 T cell receptor beta chains from one sample, sequenced in a study of OX40 agonist ivuxolimab in advanced cancers. Clones were sequenced by immunoSEQ multiplex PCR, and TCRdb holds only the in-frame ones, with some missing. The sample has 55,000 to 80,000 clones; about 85% are singletons. This material consisted of CD4+ or CD8+ T cells sorted from blood, taken in a trial of the OX40 agonist ivuxolimab. Receptor source: an adult with an advanced solid tumor such as melanoma, head and neck, liver or kidney cancer.

This clone occurred once. The rearrangement joins TRBV9 to TRBJ2-1, with a possible D match to TRBD1 (5 bases). Germline V gene data show CDR1 as SGDLS and CDR2 as YYNGEE. The CDR3 covers 12 residues. V gave up 4 bases and J gave up 8 bases, with 10 bases separating them. CDR3 coding DNA: TGTGCCAGCAGCTCTCTAGGGGATGAGCAGTTCTTC. Residues: CASSSLGDEQFF.

This clone was seen only once. The chain joins TRBV4-1 to TRBJ2-1; perhaps TRBD2 as D (6 bases). The V end lost 1 base, the J end lost 7 bases, and 11 bases lay between the germline ends. The CDR3 covers 14 residues. Germline loops: CDR1 MGHRA, CDR2 YSYEKL. The CDR3 protein is CASSQGTGRNEQFF. The CDR3 region has the DNA TGCGCCAGCAGCCAAGGGACGGGGAGGAATGAGCAGTTCTTC.

The chain joins TRBV28 to TRBJ1-4, with D perhaps TRBD1 (5 bases). V gave up 2 bases and J gave up 6 bases, with 10 bases separating them. Germline loops: CDR1 MDHEN, CDR2 SYDVKM. The CDR3 has 14 amino acids. CDR3 sequence reads: CASSLGGEDEKLFF. The CDR3 DNA reads as TGTGCCAGCAGTTTAGGAGGGGAAGATGAAAAACTGTTTTTT.

The V call is TRBV11-3, the J call TRBJ2-3, with 8 positions matching TRBD1. The CDR3 consists of 15 residues. The germline CDR1 and CDR2 sequences are SGHNT and YENEEA. V shed 5 bases, J shed 2 bases, and the junction held 6 bases outside the gene matches. CDR3 nucleotide sequence: TGTGCCAGCAGCCGACAGGGGTTACTCACAGATACGCAGTATTTT. Encoded protein: CASSRQGLLTDTQYF.

V usage is TRBV11-2 and J usage is TRBJ2-7; 9 nucleotides match TRBD2. The J segment lost 2 bases and the V segment lost 5 bases, leaving 4 bases of the junction unmatched. Germline lookup yields CDR1 SGHAT and CDR2 FQNNGV. The CDR3 sequence is 14 residues long. The CDR3 sequence: CASSPTSGTYEQYF. The CDR3 DNA follows: TGTGCCAGCAGCCCGACTAGCGGAACCTACGAGCAGTACTTC. The full variable domain, its missing parts supplied by reference TRBV11-2 and TRBJ2-7, is EAGVAQSPRYKIIEKRQSVAFWCNPISGHATLYWYQQILGQGPKLLIQFQNNGVVDDSQLPKDRFSAERLKGVDSTLKIQPAKLEDSAVYLCASSPTSGTYEQYFGPGTRLTVT.

The chain recombines TRBV28 with TRBJ2-2, with D uncertain. The V and J ends lost 5 bases and 1 base respectively, with 17 bases between them. Per the germline V gene, CDR1 is MDHEN and CDR2 is SYDVKM. This CDR3 is built from 17 residues. The CDR3 sequence is CASSVTRFEMNTGELFF. CDR3 bases: TGTGCCAGCAGTGTTACCCGGTTTGAGATGAACACCGGGGAGCTGTTTTTT.

The chain combines TRBV6-5 with TRBJ2-5, with 10 bases that match TRBD1. CDR3 length: 15 amino acids. V lost 5 bases, J lost 5 bases, and 8 bases stayed unmatched. Per the germline V gene, CDR1 is MNHEY and CDR2 is SVGAGI. The CDR3 sequence is CASSPRQGAKETQYF. The CDR3 DNA follows: TGTGCCAGCAGTCCACGACAGGGGGCAAAGGAGACCCAGTACTTC.

The genes are TRBV5-1 and TRBJ2-2; D call uncertain. Trimming removed 6 bases at V and 6 bases at J, with 9 bases between. The V gene's germline CDR1 is SGHRS and CDR2 YFSETQ. The CDR3 extends over 12 amino acids. Written as DNA, the CDR3 is TGCGCCAGCATCTCCCCGGCCGGGGAGCTGTTTTTT. It is translated as CASISPAGELFF.

The V call is TRBV10-3, the J call TRBJ1-1, with 7 bases matching TRBD1. The germline V gene has CDR1 ENHRY and CDR2 SYGVKD. J lost 3 bases, V lost 4 bases, and 5 bases had no gene match. This CDR3 spans 14 amino acids. This CDR3 is CAISARQGDTEAFF. The CDR3 DNA sequence: TGTGCCATCAGTGCTCGACAGGGAGACACTGAAGCTTTCTTT.

V is TRBV4-2 and J is TRBJ2-1; 11 nucleotides align to TRBD2. The CDR3 contains 18 residues. Germline V lookup: CDR1 LGHNA, CDR2 YNFKEQ. J gave up 0 bases and V 4 bases, and 8 bases lay outside the gene matches. CDR3 loop: CASSLRLAGRSSYNEQFF. In DNA, the CDR3 is TGTGCCAGCAGCCTCCGACTAGCGGGGCGGAGCTCCTACAATGAGCAGTTCTTC.

The J gene is TRBJ1-4, the V gene TRBV7-9; the D gene is possibly TRBD1 (5 bases). The V end lost 2 bases, the J end lost 6 bases, and 10 bases lay between the germline ends. This CDR3 contains 14 residues. Germline V CDR1 and CDR2: SEHNR, FQNEAQ (reference sequence). The CDR3 nucleotides are TGTGCCAGCAGCTTAAGAGGGGTCGATGAAAAACTGTTTTTT. As protein: CASSLRGVDEKLFF.

The chain recombines TRBV19 with TRBJ2-3, with 10 nucleotides matching TRBD2. The germline gives CDR1 LNHDA, CDR2 SQIVND (reference sequence). This CDR3 spans 22 amino acids. The ends lost 5 bases at V and 0 bases at J; junction bases unmatched: 23. CDR3: CASSRNRGGTLAGVWSTDTQYF. The CDR3 DNA follows: TGTGCCAGTAGTCGTAACAGGGGGGGGACGCTAGCGGGAGTTTGGAGCACAGATACGCAGTATTTT.

The rearrangement links TRBV11-2 to TRBJ2-2; 9 bases are shared with TRBD1. Germline assignment: CDR1 SGHAT and CDR2 FQNNGV. Trimming removed 6 bases from V and 3 bases from J; junction bases left unmatched: 5. This CDR3 contains 15 residues. The CDR3 DNA follows: TGTGCCAGCAGATCCGGGACAGGGTACACCGGGGAGCTGTTTTTT. Translated, it gives CASRSGTGYTGELFF.

The rearrangement links TRBV20-1 to TRBJ2-1; no reliable D call. CDR1 DFQATT and CDR2 SNEGSKA come from the germline V gene (reference sequence). Trimming shortened V by 0 bases and J by 15 bases, and 9 bases separated the two germline ends. The CDR3 extends over 10 amino acids. The CDR3 loop is CSARDPVGFF. The CDR3 coding sequence is TGCAGTGCTAGAGACCCCGTCGGGTTCTTC.

The chain employs TRBV11-3 and TRBJ2-5, with unresolved D. There are 13 residues in the CDR3. V was trimmed by 2 bases and J by 2 bases, leaving 6 bases between them. Germline V gene lookup returns CDR1 SGHNT and CDR2 YENEEA. The CDR3 here is CASSLNGQETQYF. The CDR3 DNA is TGTGCCAGCAGCTTAAACGGGCAAGAGACCCAGTACTTC.

In nucleotides, the CDR3 is TGTGCCAGTAGTGCCAGGACAGGGGCGCAGAACACTGAAGCTTTCTTT. Translation: CASSARTGAQNTEAFF. The V and J genes are TRBV19 and TRBJ1-1; TRBD1 matches 9 bases. This CDR3 is 16 amino acids long. Trimming took 5 bases from V and 1 from J; bases not matched to a gene: 8. Germline V gene lookup returns CDR1 LNHDA and CDR2 SQIVND (reference sequence).

This chain connects TRBV4-3 to TRBJ1-2, with no clear D. Germline V gene sequence: CDR1 LGHNA, CDR2 YSLEER. The V end lost 0 bases, the J end lost 4 bases, and 9 bases lay between the germline ends. This CDR3 is 14 amino acids long. This CDR3 reads CASSQDIIGYGYTF. The CDR3 nucleotides are TGCGCCAGCAGCCAAGATATCATAGGCTATGGCTACACCTTC.

This clone was seen only a few times. The chain combines TRBV4-1 with TRBJ2-7, with D possibly TRBD1 on 6 matching bases. Trimming shortened V by 1 base and J by 4 bases, and 8 bases separated the two germline ends. CDR1 MGHRA and CDR2 YSYEKL come from the germline V gene. The CDR3 is 13 residues long. The CDR3 is CASSQGGRYEQYF. In DNA form, the CDR3 reads TGCGCCAGCAGCCAAGGGGGGCGGTACGAGCAGTACTTC.

The chain employs TRBV2 and TRBJ2-1, with 9 bases aligning to TRBD1. After removal of 5 bases from V and 6 bases from J, the junction contained 8 bases not matched to a gene. The CDR3 totals 15 residues. Germline assignment: CDR1 SNHLY and CDR2 FYNNEI. The CDR3, as DNA: TGTGCCAGCAGTAAGGGGACAGGGTCGGGCAATGAGCAGTTCTTC. Translated, it gives CASSKGTGSGNEQFF.

This clone was detected a few times. This chain connects TRBV5-6 to TRBJ1-2, with 8 bases lining up with TRBD1. Per germline, CDR1 SGHDT and CDR2 YYEEEE. Trimming cost V 4 bases and J 4 bases; bases outside gene matches: 6. The CDR3 is 14 amino acids. CDR3: CASSALQGGYGYTF. The CDR3 bases are TGTGCCAGCAGCGCTTTACAGGGGGGCTATGGCTACACCTTC.

About this clone itself: Sequence at one end of the junction differs from germline and may be a read error. The chain combines TRBV7-7 with TRBJ2-1; TRBD1 matches at 9 bases. The CDR3 spans 17 residues. The germline V gene encodes CDR1 SSHAT and CDR2 FNYEAQ (reference sequence). CDR3: CASSLGARDRVTNEQFF. CDR3 sequence (DNA): TGTGCTAGCAGCTTAGGAGCCCGGGACAGGGTAACCAATGAGCAGTTCTTC.

The chain links TRBV20-1 to TRBJ2-5; D perhaps matches TRBD2 (6 bases). Trimming took off 5 bases at V and 5 bases at J, with 6 bases between the two ends. Germline V CDR1 and CDR2: DFQATT, SNEGSKA (reference sequence). This CDR3 is built from 10 residues. The CDR3 loop is CSARGETQYF. Here the CDR3 DNA reads TGCAGTGCTCGGGGGGAGACCCAGTACTTC.

V is TRBV5-4 and J is TRBJ2-3; 8 bases agree with TRBD2. The germline gives CDR1 SGHNT, CDR2 YYREEE (reference sequence). V was pared by 3 bases and J by 2 bases, with 11 bases of the junction left unmatched. The CDR3 runs 17 residues. The CDR3 is CASSSRGGGHPTDTQYF. In DNA form, the CDR3 reads TGTGCCAGCAGCTCCCGGGGGGGAGGGCACCCCACAGATACGCAGTATTTT.

The chain employs TRBV28 and TRBJ2-2; the D is unclear. CDR3 length: 15 residues. CDR1 and CDR2 (germline): MDHEN, SYDVKM. With 0 bases removed from V and 4 bases from J, the gap between germline ends came to 9 bases. The DNA for the CDR3 is TGTGCCAGCAGTTTATGGGGCAGAGCCACCGGGGAGCTGTTTTTT. It translates to CASSLWGRATGELFF.

The chain joins TRBV7-9 to TRBJ2-5; 16 bases map to TRBD2. This CDR3 is built from 16 residues. The germline gives CDR1 SEHNR, CDR2 FQNEAQ (reference sequence). J gave up 5 bases and V 5 bases, and 5 bases lay outside the gene matches. This CDR3 reads CASSQGLAGGPETQYF. CDR3 DNA: TGTGCCAGCAGCCAGGGACTAGCGGGAGGGCCGGAGACCCAGTACTTC.

The chain couples TRBV28 to TRBJ1-2; D is uncertain. Trimming took 2 bases from V and 4 from J, leaving 8 bases between them. Germline V gene lookup returns CDR1 MDHEN and CDR2 SYDVKM. This CDR3 is built from 13 residues. The CDR3 DNA follows: TGTGCCAGCAGTTTACCCCGGAGCTATGGCTACACCTTC. This codes for CASSLPRSYGYTF.

J is TRBJ1-1 and V is TRBV6-1; unclear D gene. CDR3 length equals 14 residues. Germline V gene sequence: CDR1 MNHNS, CDR2 SASEGT. V was cut by 7 bases and J by 0 bases, with 12 bases left in between. CDR3 sequence reads: CASIPGVMNTEAFF. As DNA, the CDR3 is TGTGCCAGCATCCCTGGAGTCATGAACACTGAAGCTTTCTTT.

The chain recombines TRBV7-9 with TRBJ2-1; no clear D gene. Germline V CDR1 and CDR2: SEHNR, FQNEAQ (reference sequence). There are 11 residues in the CDR3. Trimming shortened V by 8 bases and J by 2 bases, and 4 bases separated the two germline ends. The DNA for the CDR3 is TGTGCCAGCGGACCCTACAATGAGCAGTTCTTC. Residues: CASGPYNEQFF.

Here the CDR3 DNA reads TGCGCCAGCAGCTCGGGACTAGCGGGAGGTAGTAGTGAGCAGTTCTTC. This gives the protein CASSSGLAGGSSEQFF. This chain uses TRBV5-1 with TRBJ2-1, with 15 bases fitting TRBD2. Germline V gives CDR1 SGHRS, CDR2 YFSETQ. This CDR3 is 16 amino acids long. The trim removed 3 bases at V and 9 bases at J, leaving 7 bases unmatched.